Given below is one TCR beta chain in context. This clone's antigen is unknown. Base-call qualities are not available, and no considerably larger clone is one nucleotide away. The sample comes from a study of shared clonotypes between healthy human individuals (dated by TCRdb to the early 2020s). For context, the study as a whole: The cohort included a few men and a couple of women between 18 and 49 years of age. For each donor, CD4 naive and CD4 memory were each given three plates, CD8 naive was given two plates, and CD8 memory was given one plate. Blood TCR repertoires of about 5 healthy adults were deeply sequenced to estimate repertoire size and the extent of clonotype sharing between individuals. To increase sequencing depth and limit assay-specific biases, different laboratories used diverse techniques to prepare libraries and sequence TCR repertoires. Between about 0.9 and 9 billion PBMCs per donor were obtained by leukapheresis. Broad study findings and their caveats: Estimated clonotype richness was generally larger for naive than for memory subsets. Incomplete sequencing was indicated by rarefaction of sorted-subset datasets, despite the large sequencing depth. Pairwise subsampling led to the expectation that sequencing depth would affect the degree of clonotype sharing among donors. The small number of donors limited the genetic and exposure-history diversity represented. Sampling was limited to blood, and TCR repertoires in tissue likely differ from TCR repertoires in blood. Compared with non-shared clonotypes, clonotypes shared by all four sorted-subset donors had higher generation probabilities. Across a handful of donors, 4.5% to 6.5% of naive CD4, roughly 3.4% of naive CD8, about 2.3% of memory CD4, and approximately 0.42% of memory CD8 clonotypes were shared.

Using the deep immunoSEQ assay, multiplex PCR amplified TCR CDR3 regions from genomic DNA. Extracted genomic DNA from each cell subset was spread evenly across all wells of several immunoSEQ 96-well plates, with each plate serving as a replicate. For sorted subsets, approximately 190 ng of genomic DNA, equivalent to 25,000 to 30,000 T cell genomes, went into each replicate PCR. Purified libraries were measured with a Qubit 3.0 fluorometer, size-checked on a Bioanalyzer 2100, and measured again with the KAPA Library Quantification kit. Every immunoSEQ 96-well plate was sequenced on a separate single-read 150-cycle Illumina NextSeq 550 flow cell. Turning to the authors' computational methods: Because only junctional sequences without quality scores were contained in the immunoSEQ output, filtering matching that applied to full-length reads could not be performed. To assign V/J genes and CDR3, sequences were annotated against IMGT germline references using PyIR, a Python wrapper for IgBLAST v1.9. Any read was removed if the V/J assignment was weak (E-value above 1e-6), the CDR3 was missing, or the read contained stop codons, out-of-frame junctions, or ambiguous translated residues. V3J clonotypes were defined as sequences sharing an identical inferred V gene, J gene, and CDR3 amino acid sequence. The percentage overlap between two repertoires was calculated by dividing the number of shared unique clonotypes by the size of the smaller repertoire. Three approaches were used to assess repertoire richness: RTK rarefaction, the Chao1 estimator, and Recon v2.1 estimates of unobserved clonotypes. For all TCRbeta clonotypes obtained by the gDNA method from several donors, generation probabilities were computed with OLGA. TCRdb holds this immuneACCESS table with in-frame rearrangements only. Some clones are missing; in checked studies, unresolved V genes explain under half, and the rest has no known cause. The D gene and trimming were derived from the DNA, and the V and J assignments and clone size from that table. The sample table records roughly 1.5 million clones; 95% to 99% of these occur just once. 0.4% to 0.55% of the sample is held by the ten biggest clonotypes.

The donors were healthy, HIV-negative adults who had no recently reported acute infections or vaccinations. All donors were Caucasian adults living in Nashville, Tennessee, USA. CD4+ T cells were enriched through magnetic negative selection, after which naive cells were positively selected on CD45RA and the remaining negative fraction served as the memory subset. After blood collection by leukapheresis, PBMCs were isolated using Ficoll-Histopaque density gradient centrifugation and then cryopreserved in the vapor phase of liquid nitrogen. Analytical flow cytometry was used to check the purity and quantity of every magnetically sorted T cell population. Each sorted fraction had its genomic DNA isolated and then quantified by UV absorbance on a Nanodrop 2000c. Relative to germline, V is 3 bases shorter and J is 4 bases shorter, with 12 bases between their ends. Taken from cysteine to phenylalanine, the CDR3 has 14 residues. The retained sequence is limited to the CDR3, 42 bases, with the frame set at the first base. Via the germline V gene, CDR1 is SGHTA and CDR2 FQGNSA.

The sequence was collected from a man aged 30 to 45 in good health. The rearrangement combines TRBV7-2 with TRBJ1-2, with no reliable assignment of the D segment. The sequenced material came from naive CD4+ T cells sorted from blood. Interpreted using the paper, the cell subset or site label stands for: CD45RA+ positively selected. The nucleotides read TGTGCCAGCAGCTTGAGGGCCAATACCTATGGCTACACCTTC. Its coded protein is CASSLRANTYGYTF.